Detailed here is one TCR beta chain. The data belong to a study of radiotherapy plus CTLA-4 blockade in lung cancer. Study-wide context: The study recorded objective responses in about 20% of patients and disease control in approximately 29%.

TCRdb's table, derived via immunoSEQ multiplex PCR, lists solely in-frame clones and lacks some. Seen here are around 56,000 clones, around 85% observed once, and the top ten hold 16%. CDR1 KGHSH and CDR2 LQKENI come from the germline V gene. The V gene end was trimmed by 6 bases and the J gene end by 4 bases; junction bases not matched to a gene: 2. This CDR3 has 13 residues. Chemo-refractory metastatic non-small-cell lung cancer patients underwent focal radiation alongside CTLA-4 blockade with ipilimumab. This sequence was found in a human donor with non-small cell lung cancer who had a complete response to radiotherapy plus ipilimumab. The chain is built from TRBV18 and TRBJ1-5, with 8 nucleotides matching TRBD1. Sequenced material: peripheral blood, taken from a patient treated with radiotherapy plus ipilimumab. CDR3: CASSHRGNQPQHF. Written as DNA, the CDR3 is TGTGCCAGCTCCCACAGGGGGAATCAGCCCCAGCATTTT.